This is a list of T cell receptor beta chains from one sample in a study of T cell repertoires in cytomegalovirus infection. TCRdb ran MiXCR on the reads and lists one entry per CDR3 protein. This table has about half a million distinct CDR3 sequences, under 45% appearing once. The antigens for these receptors are not known. Sequences were derived from cultured PBMCs, sampled from culture after CMV antigen stimulation. The receptors stem from a human donor in good health (CMV status not recorded). Some clones in this sample may be carry-over from other donors' samples. The CDR3 runs from the conserved cysteine through the conserved F or W. Fields, in order: V gene, clone size, J gene, D gene, CDR3 protein, CDR3 DNA. The D gene is left open where the match is weak. The size field is filled for only some rows; it gives once, few, many or a size class.

TRBV24-1,.,TRBJ2-2,.,CATSASTFAPLNTGELFF,TGTGCCACCAGTGCTTCTACCTTTGCCCCCCTGAACACCGGGGAGCTGTTTTTT
TRBV28,.,TRBJ1-6,.,CASSLSWGAYSPLHF,TGTGCCAGCAGTTTATCATGGGGGGCTTATTCACCCCTCCACTTT
TRBV11-2,.,TRBJ2-2,TRBD2,CASSPTSGGTWGELFF,TGTGCCAGCAGCCCTACTAGCGGGGGCACCTGGGGGGAGCTGTTTTTT
TRBV7-2,.,TRBJ1-5,.,CASSFREPNQPQHF,TGTGCCAGCAGCTTCAGGGAACCCAATCAGCCCCAGCATTTT
TRBV4-1,.,TRBJ1-5,.,CASSPYWGNQPQHF,TGCGCCAGCAGCCCCTATTGGGGCAATCAGCCCCAGCATTTT
TRBV7-2,.,TRBJ1-1,.,CASTRFHHLNTEAFF,TGTGCCAGCACCCGATTCCACCACTTGAACACTGAAGCTTTCTTT
TRBV2,.,TRBJ2-7,.,CASRDWWAYEQYF,TGTGCCAGCAGAGACTGGTGGGCCTACGAGCAGTACTTC
TRBV7-8,.,TRBJ2-1,.,CASSQSQFKEQFF,TGTGCCAGCAGCCAGAGCCAGTTTAAGGAGCAGTTCTTC
TRBV6-2/TRBV6-3,few,TRBJ2-1,.,CASSYLWTEIMSAPAYNEQFF,TGTGCCAGCAGTTACCTTTGGACCGAAATTATGAGCGCCCCGGCGTACAATGAGCAGTTCTTC
TRBV11-2,few,TRBJ1-1,.,CASSLYGIDEAFF,TGTGCCAGCAGCTTGTACGGGATTGATGAAGCTTTCTTT
TRBV19,few,TRBJ1-1,TRBD1,CASSMGQFGTEAFF,TGTGCCAGTAGTATGGGACAGTTTGGTACTGAAGCTTTCTTT
TRBV5-1,.,TRBJ1-1,.,CASSSGQMMNTEAFF,TGCGCCAGCAGCTCAGGACAGATGATGAACACTGAAGCTTTCTTT
TRBV7-6,few,TRBJ2-3,TRBD2,CASSLGGSGSTDTQYF,TGTGCCAGCAGCTTAGGGGGTAGCGGGAGCACAGATACGCAGTATTTT
TRBV7-2,many,TRBJ2-3,.,CASSQPKSSTDTQYF,TGTGCCAGCAGCCAGCCTAAGTCTAGCACAGATACGCAGTATTTT
TRBV7-5,few,TRBJ2-5,.,CISVPEAPPTRLDRKQETQYF,.
TRBV5-4,.,TRBJ2-2,TRBD2,CASSTLQQRGGLGELFF,TGTGCCAGCAGCACCCTGCAGCAGCGGGGGGGCCTAGGGGAGCTGTTTTTT
TRBV7-2,few,TRBJ1-4,TRBD1,CASSLPGQGNFDEKLFF,TGTGCCAGCAGCTTACCGGGACAGGGCAACTTTGATGAAAAACTGTTTTTT
TRBV7-2,.,TRBJ2-1,TRBD2,CASSLPAGGSEQFF,TGTGCCAGCAGCTTGCCAGCGGGGGGGAGTGAGCAGTTCTTC
TRBV6-5,few,TRBJ2-5,.,CASSFRGIETQYF,TGTGCCAGCAGTTTCCGGGGGATAGAGACCCAGTACTTC
TRBV27,few,TRBJ2-5,.,CASSLVWGQTQYF,TGTGCCAGCAGTCTCGTTTGGGGTCAGACCCAGTACTTC
TRBV7-2,few,TRBJ1-3,.,CASSLSPSGNTIYF,TGTGCCAGCAGCTTATCCCCCTCTGGAAACACCATATATTTT
TRBV4-1,.,TRBJ2-1,.,CASSPRGGYEQFF,TGCGCCAGCAGCCCGAGGGGCGGCTATGAGCAGTTCTTC
TRBV3-1,.,TRBJ2-1,TRBD2,CASSQGLTSGVNEQFF,TGTGCCAGCAGCCAAGGGTTGACTAGCGGGGTCAATGAGCAGTTCTTC
TRBV5-4,.,TRBJ2-7,TRBD1,CASSLWTGAYEQYF,TGTGCCAGCAGCTTGTGGACAGGGGCCTACGAGCAGTACTTC
TRBV6-1,.,TRBJ2-7,TRBD1,CASTSRGRFEQYF,TGTGCCAGCACGAGCAGGGGGCGGTTCGAGCAGTACTTC
TRBV9,.,TRBJ2-3,TRBD2,CASSVAVLGGGTDTQYF,TGTGCCAGCAGCGTAGCGGTCCTGGGCGGGGGGACAGATACGCAGTATTTT
TRBV4-3,.,TRBJ2-1,.,CASSQPRANEQFF,TGCGCCAGCAGCCAACCGAGGGCGAATGAGCAGTTCTTC
TRBV6-5,.,TRBJ2-1,.,CASSTARSLHYNEQFF,TGTGCCAGCAGTACAGCCCGGTCACTCCACTACAATGAGCAGTTCTTC
TRBV20-1,.,TRBJ1-1,.,CSARDAGFEAFF,TGCAGTGCTAGAGATGCCGGTTTTGAAGCTTTCTTT
TRBV12-3/TRBV12-4,few,TRBJ1-5,.,CASSLGPTNQPQHF,TGTGCCAGCAGTCTCGGACCAACCAATCAGCCCCAGCATTTT
TRBV6-1,.,TRBJ1-4,TRBD1,CASSTGQGGEKLFF,TGTGCCAGCAGTACTGGACAGGGCGGTGAAAAACTGTTTTTT
TRBV6-6,few,TRBJ2-1,TRBD2,CASSLAGGINEQFF,TGTGCCAGCAGTTTAGCGGGAGGGATTAATGAGCAGTTCTTC
TRBV7-9,.,TRBJ2-3,TRBD2,CASSPRIEREMSDTQYF,TGTGCCAGCAGCCCCCGGATTGAGCGGGAGATGTCAGATACGCAGTATTTT
TRBV7-9,.,TRBJ2-7,.,CASSLGRTYDEQYF,TGTGCCAGCAGCCTGGGTAGGACCTACGACGAGCAGTACTTC
TRBV7-9,.,TRBJ1-1,.,CASSTNRDTNTEAFF,TGTGCCAGCAGCACGAACCGGGACACTAACACTGAAGCTTTCTTT
TRBV7-2,many,TRBJ2-1,TRBD1,CASRAPGGNEQFF,TGTGCCAGCAGGGCCCCAGGGGGCAATGAGCAGTTCTTC
TRBV20-1,.,TRBJ2-1,.,CSARSLWPEQFF,TGCAGTGCCCGTAGTTTGTGGCCTGAGCAGTTCTTC
TRBV6-6,.,TRBJ1-1,.,CATTNQVQWNTEAFF,TGTGCCACCACCAATCAGGTCCAATGGAACACTGAAGCTTTCTTT
TRBV12-3/TRBV12-4,.,TRBJ1-4,.,CASRKKNEKLFF,TGTGCCAGCAGAAAGAAGAATGAAAAACTGTTTTTT
TRBV6-1,few,TRBJ2-1,.,CASGSDHGNEQFF,TGTGCCAGCGGTAGCGACCATGGCAATGAGCAGTTCTTC
TRBV15,.,TRBJ2-5,.,CATSRGEETQYF,TGTGCCACCAGCAGAGGAGAAGAGACCCAGTACTTC
TRBV6-1,few,TRBJ2-5,.,CASRMTGEETQYF,TGTGCCAGCAGGATGACAGGAGAAGAGACCCAGTACTTC
TRBV7-9,few,TRBJ2-2,.,CASSLAFWQGPDTGELFF,TGTGCCAGCAGCTTAGCGTTTTGGCAGGGGCCGGACACCGGGGAGCTGTTTTTT
TRBV4-2,.,TRBJ2-5,.,CASSQASSSQYF,TGTGCCAGCAGCCAAGCGTCTAGCTCCCAGTACTTC
TRBV12-3/TRBV12-4,few,TRBJ2-2,.,CASSPPPGSENTGELFF,TGTGCCAGCAGCCCCCCACCGGGAAGCGAGAACACCGGGGAGCTGTTTTTT
TRBV5-1,.,TRBJ1-1,.,CASSSLTMRNTEAFF,TGCGCCAGCAGCTCCCTCACTATGCGGAACACTGAAGCTTTCTTT
TRBV30,.,TRBJ2-1,.,CAWKEGAYNEQFF,TGTGCCTGGAAGGAGGGGGCCTACAATGAGCAGTTCTTC
TRBV4-1,.,TRBJ2-4,TRBD2,CASSQDAPGLASKNIQYF,TGCGCCAGCAGCCAAGACGCCCCGGGACTAGCCTCCAAAAACATTCAGTACTTC
TRBV7-2,.,TRBJ1-4,TRBD1,CASSFRQGPSSKLFF,TGTGCCAGCAGCTTCCGACAGGGACCGAGCTCAAAACTGTTTTTT
TRBV6-1,.,TRBJ2-3,TRBD2,CASSQTVGSLAGGPSTDTQYF,TGTGCCAGCAGTCAAACTGTCGGGAGTTTAGCGGGGGGCCCTAGCACAGATACGCAGTATTTT
TRBV7-9,few,TRBJ2-4,.,CASSSTLAKNIQYF,TGTGCCAGCAGCTCGACTCTAGCCAAAAACATTCAGTACTTC
TRBV19,.,TRBJ1-6,.,CASKDRYNSPLHF,TGTGCCAGTAAGGACAGATATAATTCACCCCTCCACTTT